The 2 T cell receptor beta chains given below trace back to one sample, sequenced in a study of T cell repertoires in cytomegalovirus infection (dated 2019 in TCRdb). Reads for this sample came from an Illumina HiSeq 1500. Starting from the raw public reads, TCRdb applied fastp trimming at Q25, assembled clones with MiXCR and retained in-frame beta chains. Each CDR3 protein appears once, grouped with its most common genes and DNA. This sample comprises about 300,000 distinct CDR3 sequences, roughly 24% of them detected only once. The ten largest clonotypes hold about 15% of the sample. Sequenced sample: PBMCs. The receptor source for this set is a human donor in good health (CMV status not recorded). Some clones in this sample may be carry-over from other donors' samples.

The chain recombines TRBV28 with TRBJ1-1, with D possibly matching TRBD1 (6 bases). CDR3 length: 16 amino acids. Trimming took 6 bases from V and 2 from J, leaving 19 bases between them. The germline V gene has CDR1 MDHEN and CDR2 SYDVKM. DNA of the CDR3: TGTGCCAGCAGGACTACAAAAGGAGGGGGAAACACTGAAGCTTTCTTT. Translated: CASRTTKGGGNTEAFF. Using reference TRBV28 and TRBJ1-1 for the parts outside the CDR3, the full variable domain is DVKVTQSSRYLVKRTGEKVFLECVQDMDHENMFWYRQDPGLGLRLIYFSYDVKMKEKGDIPEGYSVSREKKERFSLILESASTNQTSMYLCASRTTKGGGNTEAFFGQGTRLTVV.

In this sample, this clonotype turned up many times. V is TRBV7-2 and J is TRBJ2-3; D gene unclear. With 4 bases removed from V and 1 base from J, the gap between germline ends came to 15 bases. Germline V gives CDR1 SGHTA, CDR2 FQGNSA. The CDR3 length is 16 residues. CDR3 region: CASSWGRGPRTDTQYF. CDR3 coding DNA: TGTGCCAGCAGCTGGGGAAGAGGCCCACGCACAGATACGCAGTATTTT.